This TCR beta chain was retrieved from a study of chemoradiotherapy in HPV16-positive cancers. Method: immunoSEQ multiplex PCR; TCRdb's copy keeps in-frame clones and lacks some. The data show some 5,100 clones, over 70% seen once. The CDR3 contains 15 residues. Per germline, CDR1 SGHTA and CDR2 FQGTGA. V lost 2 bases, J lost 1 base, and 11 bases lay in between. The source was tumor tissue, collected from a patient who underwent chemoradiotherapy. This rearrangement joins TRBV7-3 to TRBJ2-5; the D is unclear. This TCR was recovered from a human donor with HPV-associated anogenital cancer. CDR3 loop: CASSLGRTVQETQYF. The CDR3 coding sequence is TGTGCCAGCAGCTTAGGACGGACGGTCCAAGAGACCCAGTACTTC.